This paragraph covers one T cell receptor (beta chain) sequence. The specificity of this receptor is unknown. No much larger clonotype is one base removed from it; base qualities were not supplied. The immunoSEQ assay, a bias-controlled multiplex PCR using V- and J-specific primers, was used to amplify TCR beta CDR3 regions from genomic DNA. In a second PCR step, the CDR3 amplicons were tagged with a proprietary barcode plus Illumina adapter sequences. An Illumina MiSeq instrument was used to sequence the CDR3 libraries. The paper's processing steps were these. immunoSEQ Analyzer 3.0 was used for export and quality control, with R Bioconductor and Immunarch used for downstream analyses. Only productive rearrangements in the normalized downsampled data set went into calculating the repertoire metrics. In the normalized cohort, a clonotype counted as pathologically expanded if the clonotype was larger than 5 templates. The Inverse Simpson Index served as the measure of repertoire diversity. CMV-specificity analyses were carried out on the non-normalized data set to capture all clonotypes. In TCRdb, the immuneACCESS table is reduced to in-frame sequences with V and J assigned. These tables do not hold every clone; where another copy was compared, an unresolved V gene accounts for under half, and the others remain unexplained. The DNA was the basis for D and trimming; V, J and clone size are from that table. For this sample there are under 7,500 clones; around 80% appear just once. The ten largest clonotypes hold roughly a quarter of the sample.

Explained via the paper, the time point label denotes: 100 days after allo-HCT. Blood from recipients was drawn about 28 days before transplant and again at days 30, 100 and 180 after transplant. Nuclei Lysis Solution was used to extract genomic DNA from fresh or cryopreserved unfractionated peripheral blood mononuclear cells. The sample belongs to a study of T cell clonotyping in hematopoietic cell transplantation (dated by TCRdb to about 2021). Concerning the study at large: A total of about 140 blood samples were gathered in the study from under 40 consecutive transplant recipients along with their related donors. Patients were recruited between 2015 and 2017 and followed until September 2020 or death. What the authors observed across the whole study: The sample size was limited and the cells went unsorted, which meant the CD4 and CD8 repertoire contributions could not be told apart. Only a small fraction of recipient repertoires overlapped donor repertoires, with over 95% appearing de novo at the given depth. Inverse Simpson Index values from donors and from recipients before transplant predicted broader TCR repertoire diversity after transplant. After transplant, TCR diversity in recipients dropped, and pathologically expanded clonotypes climbed progressively between day 30 and day 180.

Based on the germline V gene (reference sequence), the CDR1 and CDR2 sequences are GTSNPN and SVGIG. The CDR3 spans 14 residues, from the cysteine through the phenylalanine. This entry keeps only the CDR3 DNA: 42 bases, framed from base 1. The germline ends are 10 bases apart after V is trimmed by 2 bases and J by 2 bases. The sequence is built from TRBV30 and TRBJ1-5; possibly the D gene is TRBD1, per 5 matching bases. The sample here was PBMCs, taken 100 days after allogeneic stem cell transplant. This clonotype was sampled from a male patient aged 45-60 years who had an allogeneic stem cell transplant from an unrelated donor, so the T cells may come from the graft donor. Some clones in this sample may be carry-over from other donors' samples. The bases are TGTGCCTGGAGTCCAGGGTTGGGCAATCAGCCCCAGCATTTT. Its translation is CAWSPGLGNQPQHF.